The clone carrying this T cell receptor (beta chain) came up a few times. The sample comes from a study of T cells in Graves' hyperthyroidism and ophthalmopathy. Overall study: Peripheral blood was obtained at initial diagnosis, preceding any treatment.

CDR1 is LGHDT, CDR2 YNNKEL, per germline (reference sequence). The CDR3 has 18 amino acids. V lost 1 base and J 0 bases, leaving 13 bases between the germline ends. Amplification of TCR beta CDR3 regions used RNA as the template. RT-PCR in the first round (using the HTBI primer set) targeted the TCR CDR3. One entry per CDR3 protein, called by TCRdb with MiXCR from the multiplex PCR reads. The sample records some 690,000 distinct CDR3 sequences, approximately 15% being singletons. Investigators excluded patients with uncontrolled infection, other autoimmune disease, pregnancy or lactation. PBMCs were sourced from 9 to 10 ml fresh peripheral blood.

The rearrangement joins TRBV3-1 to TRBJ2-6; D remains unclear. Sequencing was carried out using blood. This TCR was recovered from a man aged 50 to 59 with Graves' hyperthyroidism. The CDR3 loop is CASSQGLTAGSGANVLTF. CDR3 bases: TGTGCCAGCAGCCAAGGGTTGACTGCCGGCTCTGGGGCCAACGTCCTGACTTTC.